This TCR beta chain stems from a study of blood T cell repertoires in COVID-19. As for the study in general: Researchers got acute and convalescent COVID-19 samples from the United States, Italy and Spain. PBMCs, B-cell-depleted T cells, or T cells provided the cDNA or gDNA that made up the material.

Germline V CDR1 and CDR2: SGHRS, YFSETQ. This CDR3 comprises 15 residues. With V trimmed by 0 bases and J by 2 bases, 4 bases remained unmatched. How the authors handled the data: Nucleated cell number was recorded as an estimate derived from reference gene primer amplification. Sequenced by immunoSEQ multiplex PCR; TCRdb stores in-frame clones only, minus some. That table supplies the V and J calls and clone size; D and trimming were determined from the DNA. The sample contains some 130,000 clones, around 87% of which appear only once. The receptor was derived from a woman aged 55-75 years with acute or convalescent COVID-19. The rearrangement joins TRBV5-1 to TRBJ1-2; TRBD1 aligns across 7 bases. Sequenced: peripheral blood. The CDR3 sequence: CASSLGDSNNYGYTF. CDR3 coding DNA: TGCGCCAGCAGCTTGGGGGACAGTAACAACTATGGCTACACCTTC.